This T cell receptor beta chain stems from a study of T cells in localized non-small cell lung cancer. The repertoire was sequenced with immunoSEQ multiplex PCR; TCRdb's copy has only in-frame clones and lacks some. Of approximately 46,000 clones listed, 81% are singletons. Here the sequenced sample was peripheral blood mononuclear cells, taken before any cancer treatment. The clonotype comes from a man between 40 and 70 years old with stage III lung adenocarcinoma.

The chain's CDR3 is CASSARDRKTGELFF. CDR3 DNA sequence: TGTGCCAGCAGCGCCCGGGACAGGAAAACCGGGGAGCTGTTTTTT. The chain combines TRBV11-2 with TRBJ2-2; 8 bases map to TRBD1. CDR1 and CDR2 (germline): SGHAT, FQNNGV. The CDR3 has 15 residues. With V trimmed by 5 bases and J by 5 bases, 7 bases remained unmatched.